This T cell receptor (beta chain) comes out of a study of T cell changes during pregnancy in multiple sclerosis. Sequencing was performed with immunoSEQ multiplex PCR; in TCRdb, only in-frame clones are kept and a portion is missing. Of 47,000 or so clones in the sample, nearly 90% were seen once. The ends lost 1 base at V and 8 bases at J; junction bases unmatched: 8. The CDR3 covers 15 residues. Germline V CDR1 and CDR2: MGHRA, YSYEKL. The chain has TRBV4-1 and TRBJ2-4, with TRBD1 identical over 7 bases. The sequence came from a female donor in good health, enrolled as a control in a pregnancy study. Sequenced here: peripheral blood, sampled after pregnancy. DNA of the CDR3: TGCGCCAGCAGCCAAGCGAGGGGGCTGATGGACATTCAGTACTTC. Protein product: CASSQARGLMDIQYF.